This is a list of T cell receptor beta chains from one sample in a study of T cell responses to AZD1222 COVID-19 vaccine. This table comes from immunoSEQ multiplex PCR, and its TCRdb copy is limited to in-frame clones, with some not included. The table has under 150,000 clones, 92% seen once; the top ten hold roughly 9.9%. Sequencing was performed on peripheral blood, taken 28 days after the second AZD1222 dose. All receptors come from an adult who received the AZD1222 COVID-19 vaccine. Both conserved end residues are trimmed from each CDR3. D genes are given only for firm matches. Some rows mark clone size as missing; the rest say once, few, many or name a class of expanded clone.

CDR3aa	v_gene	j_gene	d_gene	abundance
ASSLWRAVNREAF	TRBV28	TRBJ1-1	NA	NA
ASSQDPLPTGGSYEQF	TRBV14	TRBJ2-1	TRBD1	NA
AIRDPDRGSGNTIY	TRBV10-3	TRBJ1-3	TRBD1	NA
ASSEDRGWNSPLH	TRBV25-1	TRBJ1-6	TRBD1	NA
ASSLITGGVGELF	TRBV4-3	TRBJ2-2	TRBD1	NA
AWKLVSGTQY	TRBV30	TRBJ2-3	NA	NA
ASSLSDRGYGYT	TRBV11-1	TRBJ1-2	TRBD1	NA
ASNRNLNTEAF	TRBV2	TRBJ1-1	NA	NA
ASSLAGQEEAF	TRBV7-2	TRBJ1-1	TRBD1	NA
ASSPSGFDEQF	TRBV12-3/TRBV12-4	TRBJ2-1	NA	NA
ASSVSLTGAGELF	TRBV5-6	TRBJ2-2	TRBD1	NA
ASRDYDSISPLH	TRBV5-4	TRBJ1-6	NA	once